The next 17 T cell receptor beta chains were all read from a single sample in a study of cytomegalovirus exposure and HLA in healthy donors. PCR used 60 Vbeta primers and 13 Jbeta primers. Produced via immunoSEQ multiplex PCR; TCRdb's table is partial and in-frame only. The sample lists approximately 190,000 clones, around 87% occurring once. Sample: PBMCs. Receptor source: a boy younger than 10 in good health and CMV-seronegative.

Here the CDR3 DNA reads TGTGCCAGCACCCCGGGGGTAGACAGAAACAATGAGCAGTTCTTC. It is translated as CASTPGVDRNNEQFF. The rearrangement joins TRBV21-1 to TRBJ2-1; TRBD2 is the table's D call and was not checked against the DNA. TRBV21-1 is termed a pseudogene. The CDR3 runs to 15 residues.

In this sample, this clone turned up a few times. The junction does not match germline at one end; this may be a read error. This chain uses TRBV7-9 with TRBJ2-7, with 7 nucleotides matching TRBD2. The CDR3 consists of 17 residues. The germline V gene encodes CDR1 SEHNR and CDR2 FQNEAQ (reference sequence). The CDR3 loop reads CSSSLVRWLADNYEQYF. The DNA for the CDR3 is TGTTCCAGCAGCTTAGTTAGGTGGCTAGCGGACAACTACGAGCAGTACTTC.

The chain is built from TRBV19 and TRBJ2-1; possibly TRBD1 for D (6 bases). CDR3 length equals 13 residues. The V end lost 6 bases, the J end lost 2 bases, and 8 bases lay between the germline ends. Germline V lookup: CDR1 LNHDA, CDR2 SQIVND (reference sequence). For the CDR3, the DNA is TGTGCCAGTAGAAGGGACACCTACAATGAGCAGTTCTTC. This translates into CASRRDTYNEQFF. The whole variable domain, filled in from reference TRBV19 and TRBJ2-1, reads DGGITQSPKYLFRKEGQNVTLSCEQNLNHDAMYWYRQDPGQGLRLIYYSQIVNDFQKGDIAEGYSVSREKKESFPLTVTSAQKNPTAFYLCASRRDTYNEQFFGPGTRLTVL.

The J gene is TRBJ2-3, the V gene TRBV7-9; 7 nucleotides match TRBD2. V dropped 5 bases and J dropped 13; count of bases not matched to a gene: 15. This CDR3 has 14 amino acids. Germline CDR1 and CDR2: SEHNR and FQNEAQ (reference sequence). The CDR3 nucleotides read TGTGCCAGCAGCCCCGAGAGTAGCGGGTGGCGGGAGTATTTT. Its translation: CASSPESSGWREYF.

Turning to this clone: Additional DNA sequences in this sample encode the identical CDR3. This chain joins TRBV19 and TRBJ1-1; D remains unclear. Germline assignment: CDR1 LNHDA and CDR2 SQIVND (reference sequence). The CDR3 covers 14 residues. V was trimmed by 3 bases and J by 4 bases, leaving 12 bases between them. The CDR3 protein is CASSIRGPGTEAFF. CDR3 DNA sequence: TGTGCCAGTAGTATCCGAGGGCCGGGCACTGAAGCTTTCTTT.

CDR3 loop: CASRGGGTEAFF. CDR3 nucleotide sequence: TGTGCCAGCAGGGGGGGAGGGACTGAAGCTTTCTTT. The chain recombines TRBV2 with TRBJ1-1, with D possibly matching TRBD1 (5 bases). Germline V gene sequence: CDR1 SNHLY, CDR2 FYNNEI. This CDR3 spans 12 amino acids. V was shortened by 6 bases and J by 5 bases, with 10 bases between the two germline ends.

The V gene is TRBV11-2, the J gene TRBJ2-7, with D unresolved. CDR3 size: 15 residues. Trimming left V 1 base short and J 5 bases short, with 15 bases between. The germline V gene has CDR1 SGHAT and CDR2 FQNNGV. The CDR3 reads CASSLVSDAAHEQYF. CDR3 in DNA: TGTGCCAGCAGCTTAGTTTCCGACGCGGCGCACGAGCAGTACTTC.

This clone was found a few times. The rearrangement links TRBV18 to TRBJ1-1; the D gene is possibly TRBD1 (6 bases). V lost 6 bases and J 2 bases, leaving 13 bases between the germline ends. The CDR3 runs 14 residues. Germline lookup yields CDR1 KGHSH and CDR2 LQKENI. As DNA, the CDR3 is TGTGCCAGCTCCCTCTGGACAGATAACACTGAAGCTTTCTTT. Protein: CASSLWTDNTEAFF. Looking up the rest from reference TRBV18 and TRBJ1-1 gives the full variable domain: NAGVMQNPRHLVRRRGQEARLRCSPMKGHSHVYWYRQLPEEGLKFMVYLQKENIIDESGMPKERFSAEFPKEGPSILRIQQVVRGDSAAYFCASSLWTDNTEAFFGQGTRLTVV.

This sequence joins TRBV6-5 and TRBJ2-2, with D perhaps TRBD2 (6 bases). CDR3 size: 16 residues. V lost 0 bases and J lost 4, with 12 bases in between. CDR1 and CDR2 from the germline V gene are MNHEY and SVGAGI. The CDR3 nucleotides read TGTGCCAGCAGTTACTCGTCACTAGCCTTCACCGGGGAGCTGTTTTTT. Protein product: CASSYSSLAFTGELFF.

The rearrangement links TRBV11-2 to TRBJ1-1; TRBD1 matches at 9 bases. This CDR3 spans 15 amino acids. The J segment lost 5 bases and the V segment lost 7 bases, leaving 11 bases of the junction unmatched. Looked up from germline, CDR1 is SGHAT and CDR2 is FQNNGV. CDR3 protein: CASTNRGQGGTEAFF. DNA for the CDR3: TGTGCCAGCACCAATAGGGGACAGGGAGGGACTGAAGCTTTCTTT.

The genes are TRBV29-1 and TRBJ2-3; a possible D gene is TRBD2 (7 bases). Germline CDR1 SQVTM, CDR2 ANQGSEA. The CDR3 sequence is 13 residues long. V lost 4 bases to trimming and J lost 11 bases, with 19 bases between them. The CDR3 sequence is CSVAGGKRDGQYF. DNA of the CDR3: TGCAGCGTTGCGGGGGGCAAGAGAGATGGGCAGTATTTT.

The V gene is TRBV7-3, the J gene TRBJ2-7; 9 bases match TRBD2. The CDR3 totals 15 residues. The trim removed 2 bases at V and 3 bases at J, leaving 5 bases unmatched. Germline values: CDR1 SGHTA, CDR2 FQGTGA. CDR3 region: CASSLGLAGSYEQYF. Here the CDR3 DNA reads TGTGCCAGCAGCTTAGGCCTAGCGGGGAGCTACGAGCAGTACTTC.

The V and J genes are TRBV5-6 and TRBJ2-3; tentative D call: TRBD1 (5 bases). Germline V gene data show CDR1 as SGHDT and CDR2 as YYEEEE. Deletions cut 4 bases from V and 1 base from J, with 19 bases between. This CDR3 has 17 amino acids. In nucleotides, the CDR3 is TGTGCCAGCAGCCCTGGGGCCTCCCGGGCTCGCACAGATACGCAGTATTTT. Protein: CASSPGASRARTDTQYF.

The V and J genes are TRBV5-4 and TRBJ1-6; tentative D call: TRBD1 (6 bases). Germline CDR1 reads SGHNT; CDR2 reads YYREEE (reference sequence). V shed 1 base and J shed 8 bases, with 10 bases lying between them. The CDR3 loop spans 14 amino acids. The CDR3: CASSLLAGDSPLHF. The CDR3 bases are TGTGCCAGCAGCTTGCTTGCAGGGGATTCACCCCTCCACTTT.

The gene calls are TRBV4-1 and TRBJ1-2; D is ambiguous. Germline V lookup: CDR1 MGHRA, CDR2 YSYEKL. Trimming took 0 bases from V and 2 from J, leaving 10 bases between them. The CDR3 has 15 amino acids. The CDR3 reads CASSQDQTGNYGYTF. The CDR3 DNA follows: TGCGCCAGCAGCCAAGATCAGACGGGGAACTATGGCTACACCTTC.

This chain connects TRBV7-9 to TRBJ2-7; D is uncertain. Trimming left V 2 bases short and J 0 bases short, with 8 bases between. Germline V gives CDR1 SEHNR, CDR2 FQNEAQ (reference sequence). There are 14 residues in the CDR3. The CDR3 sequence: CASSLLPDSYEQYF. The CDR3 bases are TGTGCCAGCAGCTTACTTCCAGACTCCTACGAGCAGTACTTC.

The rearrangement uses TRBV7-9 and TRBJ2-4; D is perhaps TRBD1 (6 bases). The germline V and J ends were trimmed by 4 bases and 3 bases, with 16 bases remaining between them. The germline V gene encodes CDR1 SEHNR and CDR2 FQNEAQ (reference sequence). CDR3 size: 16 residues. In DNA, the CDR3 is TGTGCCAGCAGCTCGATGTCACAGGGTAGCAAAAACATTCAGTACTTC. Amino acids: CASSSMSQGSKNIQYF.